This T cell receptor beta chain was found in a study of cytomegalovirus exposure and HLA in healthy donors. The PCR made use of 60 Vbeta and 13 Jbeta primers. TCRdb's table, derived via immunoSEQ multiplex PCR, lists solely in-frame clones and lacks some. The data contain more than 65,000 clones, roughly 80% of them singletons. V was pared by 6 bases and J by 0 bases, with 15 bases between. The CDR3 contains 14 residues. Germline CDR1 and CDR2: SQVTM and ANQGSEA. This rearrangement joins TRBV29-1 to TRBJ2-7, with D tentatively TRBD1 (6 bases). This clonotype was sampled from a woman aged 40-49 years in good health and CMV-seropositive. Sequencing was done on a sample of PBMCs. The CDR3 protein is CSVAGTLDSYEQYF. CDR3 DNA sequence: TGCAGCGTCGCCGGGACATTGGACTCCTACGAGCAGTACTTC.